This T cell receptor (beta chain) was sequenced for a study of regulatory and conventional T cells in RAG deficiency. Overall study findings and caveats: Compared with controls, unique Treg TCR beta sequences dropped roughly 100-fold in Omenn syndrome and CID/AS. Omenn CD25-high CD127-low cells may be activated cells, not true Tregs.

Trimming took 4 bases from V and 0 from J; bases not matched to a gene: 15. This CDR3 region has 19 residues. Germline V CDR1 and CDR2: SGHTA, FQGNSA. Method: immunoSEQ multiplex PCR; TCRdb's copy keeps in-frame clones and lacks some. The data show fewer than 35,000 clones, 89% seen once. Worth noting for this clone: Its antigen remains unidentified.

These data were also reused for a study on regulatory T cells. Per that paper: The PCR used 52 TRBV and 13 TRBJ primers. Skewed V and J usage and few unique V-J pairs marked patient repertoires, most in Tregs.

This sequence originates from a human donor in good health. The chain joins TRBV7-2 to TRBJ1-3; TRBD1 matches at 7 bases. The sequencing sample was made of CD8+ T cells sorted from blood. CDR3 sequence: CASSSPGGAGGISGNTIYF. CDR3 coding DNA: TGTGCCAGCAGCTCCCCCGGCGGAGCAGGGGGGATCTCTGGAAACACCATATATTTT.